This T cell receptor beta chain was recovered during a study of Ad26.COV2.S vaccination and SARS-CoV-2 variants. Across the whole study: Donor joined the COV1001 Ad26.COV2.S trial arm. Donor got 5x10^10 or 1x10^11 viral particles of Ad26.COV2.S. Findings and caveats of the study: It was reported that spike-specific CD8+ and CD4+ T cell responses were substantially broad after vaccination.

Treatment denoted: 19 received Ad26.COV2.S at low or high dose, single or two shots; roughly five received placebo; per-sample allocation not given. Day 63 following the first vaccine or placebo injection was when the samples were taken. A Boston donor was an adult aged 18-55 years. The sample holds a few counts of this clone. The antigen remains unidentified. Only in-frame clones appear in the TCRdb table, and some are missing; sequencing was by immunoSEQ multiplex PCR. The table records roughly 380,000 clones, 80% to 90% of them present only once. Trimming left V 2 bases short and J 5 bases short, with 15 bases between. This CDR3 has 15 amino acids. The germline CDR1 and CDR2 sequences are MNHNY and SVGAGI (reference sequence).

The source was peripheral blood, collected in a trial of Ad26.COV2.S vaccine versus placebo. This receptor was identified in a person between 18 and 59 years old who received the Ad26.COV2.S COVID-19 vaccine or a placebo. The gene calls are TRBV6-6 and TRBJ2-5; D not resolved. CDR3 sequence reads: CASSYGVGGSETQYF. CDR3 DNA: TGTGCCAGCAGTTACGGGGTTGGTGGCTCGGAGACCCAGTACTTC.